These 4 T cell receptor beta chains share one sample of origin, sequenced in a study of T cell responses to AZD1222 COVID-19 vaccine. Clones were read by immunoSEQ multiplex PCR, and TCRdb kept only the in-frame ones, dropping some. Of about 40,000 clones listed, approximately 88% are singletons. The sequencing here drew on peripheral blood, taken 28 days after the second dose of the MenACWY control vaccine. All receptors derive from an adult who received the MenACWY meningococcal vaccine as a control.

The chain carries TRBV27 and TRBJ2-7, with a possible D match to TRBD1 (5 bases). The germline V gene encodes CDR1 MNHEY and CDR2 SMNVEV (reference sequence). Trimming removed 3 bases from V and 2 bases from J, with 14 bases in between. The CDR3 runs to 15 residues. The CDR3 sequence: CASSFTGVPPYEQYF. The CDR3 DNA is TGTGCCAGCAGTTTCACAGGCGTCCCACCCTACGAGCAGTACTTC.

The J gene is TRBJ1-1, the V gene TRBV5-5; a possible D gene is TRBD1 (6 bases). From germline, CDR1 is SGHKS and CDR2 YYEKEE (reference sequence). This CDR3 has 14 amino acids. V was cut by 4 bases and J by 1 base, with 11 bases left in between. The CDR3 here is CASSQQGRNTEAFF. In nucleotides, the CDR3 is TGTGCCAGCAGCCAACAGGGTAGGAACACTGAAGCTTTCTTT.

The chain combines TRBV25-1 with TRBJ1-2; 9 bases fit TRBD1. This CDR3 has 14 residues. The germline V gene encodes CDR1 MGHDK and CDR2 SYGVNS. J gave up 2 bases and V 6 bases, and 4 bases lay outside the gene matches. CDR3 sequence reads: CASRTGGPNYGYTF. The CDR3 DNA follows: TGTGCCAGCAGGACAGGGGGACCAAACTATGGCTACACCTTC.

This clone turned up a few times. This sequence joins TRBV7-6 and TRBJ2-1; possibly TRBD2 for D (6 bases). Deletions cut 2 bases from V and 6 bases from J, with 20 bases between. Germline V gives CDR1 SGHVS, CDR2 FNYEAQ. This CDR3 is built from 17 residues. In nucleotides, the CDR3 is TGTGCCAGCAGCTTAACGGTCGGGACTCTCCACGGCAATGAGCAGTTCTTC. Translation gives CASSLTVGTLHGNEQFF.